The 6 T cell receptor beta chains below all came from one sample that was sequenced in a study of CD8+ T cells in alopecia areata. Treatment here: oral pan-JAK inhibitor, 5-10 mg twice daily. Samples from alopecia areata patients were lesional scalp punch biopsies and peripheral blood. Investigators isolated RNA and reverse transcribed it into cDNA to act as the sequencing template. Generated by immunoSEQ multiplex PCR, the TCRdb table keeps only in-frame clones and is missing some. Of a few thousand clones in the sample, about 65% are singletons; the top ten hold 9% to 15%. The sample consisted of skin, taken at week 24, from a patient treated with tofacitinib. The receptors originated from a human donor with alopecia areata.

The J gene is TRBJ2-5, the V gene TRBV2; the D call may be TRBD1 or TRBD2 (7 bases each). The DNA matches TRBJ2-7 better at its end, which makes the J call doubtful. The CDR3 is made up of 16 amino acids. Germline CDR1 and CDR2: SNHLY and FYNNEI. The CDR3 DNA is TGTGCCAGCACCACGGGAGGAGGGACAGCCTCCTACGAGCAGTACTTC. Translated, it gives CASTTGGGTASYEQYF.

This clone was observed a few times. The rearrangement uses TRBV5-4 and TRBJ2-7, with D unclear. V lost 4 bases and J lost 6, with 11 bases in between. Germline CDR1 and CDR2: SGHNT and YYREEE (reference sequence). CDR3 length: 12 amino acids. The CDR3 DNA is TGTGCCAGCAGCCCTGGTTCTAGCGAGCAGTACTTC. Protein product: CASSPGSSEQYF.

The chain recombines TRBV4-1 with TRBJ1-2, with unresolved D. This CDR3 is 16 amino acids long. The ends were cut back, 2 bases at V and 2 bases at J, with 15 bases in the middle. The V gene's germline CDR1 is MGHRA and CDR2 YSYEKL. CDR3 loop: CASSQTPTPWNYGYTF. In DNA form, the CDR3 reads TGCGCCAGCAGCCAAACCCCAACCCCTTGGAACTATGGCTACACCTTC.

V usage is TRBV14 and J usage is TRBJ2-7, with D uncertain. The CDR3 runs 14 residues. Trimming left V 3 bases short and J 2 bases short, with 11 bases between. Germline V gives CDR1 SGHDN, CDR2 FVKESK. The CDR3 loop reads CASSHIRQTYEQYF. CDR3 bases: TGTGCCAGCAGCCATATTAGGCAGACCTACGAGCAGTACTTC.

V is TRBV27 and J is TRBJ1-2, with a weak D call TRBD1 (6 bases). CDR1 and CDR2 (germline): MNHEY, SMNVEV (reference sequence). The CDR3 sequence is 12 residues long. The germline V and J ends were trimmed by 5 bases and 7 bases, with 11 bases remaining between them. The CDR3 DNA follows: TGTGCCAGCAGTAACGAAGGGGGTGGCTACACCTTC. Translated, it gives CASSNEGGGYTF.

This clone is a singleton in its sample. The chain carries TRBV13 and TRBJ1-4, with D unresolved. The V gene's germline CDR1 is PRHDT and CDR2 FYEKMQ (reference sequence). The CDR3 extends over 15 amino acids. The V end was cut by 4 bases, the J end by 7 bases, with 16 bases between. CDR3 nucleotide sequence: TGTGCCAGCAGCTCGAGTGACCTGGAGCCTGAAAAACTGTTTTTT. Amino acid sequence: CASSSSDLEPEKLFF.